A single sample is the source of the 12 T cell receptor beta chains below, sequenced in a study of beta chain features in type 1 diabetes. Study-level results: The study found moderately but significantly shorter TCRB CDR3s in all four CD4+ subsets of Type 1 diabetes patients.

The antigens of these receptors remain unknown. Investigators reverse transcribed all isolated RNA, so they sequenced expressed TCRB transcripts. Clones were sequenced by immunoSEQ multiplex PCR, and TCRdb holds only the in-frame ones, with some missing. The data show under 70,000 clones, around 60% seen once. The sequencing input was stem cell memory CD4+ T cells from blood. Every receptor here comes from a woman in her thirties with type 1 diabetes.

This clone has just a few counts. The V and J genes are TRBV28 and TRBJ2-2; 9 positions match TRBD2. The CDR3 runs to 15 residues. Germline CDR1 MDHEN, CDR2 SYDVKM. Germline trimming cut 3 bases from V and 3 bases from J; bases unmatched to any gene: 2. The CDR3 DNA is TGTGCCAGCAGTTTCGGCGGGAGGGACACCGGGGAGCTGTTTTTT. Its protein product is CASSFGGRDTGELFF.

The chain is built from TRBV5-1 and TRBJ2-1, with 13 bases that match TRBD2. Trimming took 4 bases from V and 4 from J; bases not matched to a gene: 5. CDR1 SGHRS and CDR2 YFSETQ come from the germline V gene. This CDR3 has 16 residues. Written as DNA, the CDR3 is TGCGCCAGCAGCCTGGGACTAGCGGGATTTTACAATGAGCAGTTCTTC. This gives the protein CASSLGLAGFYNEQFF.

Worth noting for this clone: The sample holds other DNA sequences that translate to the same CDR3. The J gene is TRBJ2-4, the V gene TRBV5-1; tentative D call: TRBD2 (6 bases). Germline V CDR1 and CDR2: SGHRS, YFSETQ. The germline V and J ends were trimmed by 6 bases and 4 bases, with 14 bases remaining between them. The CDR3 length is 14 residues. The CDR3 region is CASKGSSGKNIQYF. Written as DNA, the CDR3 is TGCGCCAGCAAAGGCAGTAGCGGAAAAAACATTCAGTACTTC.

The chain couples TRBV18 to TRBJ2-4, with D perhaps matching TRBD1 (5 bases). The CDR3 is 18 amino acids. Germline CDR1 reads KGHSH; CDR2 reads LQKENI. V gave up 1 base and J gave up 1 base, with 17 bases separating them. The CDR3, as DNA: TGTGCCAGCTCACCACGAGCCGGCGACTCAGGGGCCAAAAACATTCAGTACTTC. Translation gives CASSPRAGDSGAKNIQYF.

The gene calls are TRBV29-1 and TRBJ1-1; no clear D gene. The ends were cut back, 3 bases at V and 6 bases at J, with 17 bases in the middle. The CDR3 is 14 amino acids. CDR1 and CDR2 (germline): SQVTM, ANQGSEA. This CDR3 reads CSVDVGFDGAEAFF. Here the CDR3 DNA reads TGCAGCGTTGACGTCGGGTTCGATGGCGCTGAAGCTTTCTTT.

This clone was detected once. The gene calls are TRBV7-2 and TRBJ1-5, with no clear D. There are 13 residues in the CDR3. The germline CDR1 and CDR2 sequences are SGHTA and FQGNSA. V was trimmed by 1 base and J by 6 bases, leaving 7 bases between them. CDR3 amino acids: CASSLGEAQPQHF. For the CDR3, the DNA is TGTGCCAGCAGCTTAGGGGAGGCTCAGCCCCAGCATTTT.

This rearrangement joins TRBV29-1 to TRBJ1-2; D unclear. This CDR3 has 13 residues. With 3 bases removed from V and 0 bases from J, the gap between germline ends came to 8 bases. Germline CDR1 SQVTM, CDR2 ANQGSEA. CDR3 DNA sequence: TGCAGCGTTGATAACGGAGCTAACTATGGCTACACCTTC. This gives the protein CSVDNGANYGYTF.

This clone was seen a single time. The V gene is TRBV6-5, the J gene TRBJ2-7; TRBD1 aligns across 9 bases. V was clipped by 8 bases and J by 3 bases; unmatched bases: 5. This CDR3 has 13 residues. The germline V gene encodes CDR1 MNHEY and CDR2 SVGAGI. CDR3 amino acids: CASRSDRGYEQYF. The CDR3 DNA follows: TGTGCCAGCCGCTCGGACAGGGGCTACGAGCAGTACTTC.

The chain is built from TRBV28 and TRBJ2-5, with D possibly matching TRBD1 (6 bases). The CDR3 length is 15 residues. The germline V and J ends were trimmed by 5 bases and 0 bases, with 13 bases remaining between them. CDR1 is MDHEN, CDR2 SYDVKM, per germline. The CDR3 nucleotides are TGTGCCAGCAGTGCGACAGGCGCCCACCAAGAGACCCAGTACTTC. Translating it yields CASSATGAHQETQYF.

The V call is TRBV28, the J call TRBJ1-2; tentative D call: TRBD1 (6 bases). Looked up from germline, CDR1 is MDHEN and CDR2 is SYDVKM. This CDR3 comprises 13 residues. The V and J ends lost 7 bases and 4 bases respectively, with 13 bases between them. The CDR3 sequence: CASNIQGFYGYTF. The CDR3 region has the DNA TGTGCCAGCAACATACAGGGATTCTATGGCTACACCTTC.

This clone is a singleton in its sample. The chain combines TRBV4-1 with TRBJ1-5; 8 bases line up with TRBD1. CDR3 length: 17 residues. Germline lookup yields CDR1 MGHRA and CDR2 YSYEKL. V gave up 0 bases and J gave up 3 bases; unmatched junction bases: 7. DNA for the CDR3: TGCGCCAGCAGCCAAGATAACCAGGGGGCCTACAATCAGCCCCAGCATTTT. This encodes CASSQDNQGAYNQPQHF.

The J gene is TRBJ2-7, the V gene TRBV10-2; a weak D match, TRBD1 (6 bases). The CDR3 runs 14 residues. CDR1 and CDR2 (germline): WSHSY, SAAADI. Trimming took off 6 bases at V and 6 bases at J, with 18 bases between the two ends. The CDR3 here is CASRPTGFSSEQYF. The DNA for the CDR3 is TGCGCCAGCAGGCCTACAGGGTTTTCTTCCGAGCAGTACTTC.